Shown below are 2 T cell receptor beta chains from a single sample sequenced in a study of human T cells and chemical hapten exposure. Stated time point: pre-sensitization, week 0. The sample's treatment: therapeutic diphenylcyclopropenone sensitization with weekly scalp DPC. MiXCR, applied by TCRdb to the RACE reads, yields one record per CDR3 protein. The repertoire includes about 98,000 distinct CDR3 sequences, approximately 10% of them detected once, and around 3.3% sits in the top ten. Here the sequenced sample was whole blood, taken in connection with sensitization to the hapten diphenylcyclopropenone (DPC). These receptors originate from a woman between 55 and 75 years old with alopecia areata. Some clones in this sample may be carry-over from other donors' samples.

This clonotype was found many times. The chain joins TRBV24-1 to TRBJ1-1; no reliable D call. The CDR3 contains 10 residues. V was pared by 9 bases and J by 5 bases, with 6 bases between. Looked up from germline, CDR1 is KGHDR and CDR2 is SFDVKD. Here the CDR3 reads CATGRTEAFF. The CDR3, as DNA: TGTGCCACCGGCAGGACTGAAGCTTTCTTT.

This clonotype has at least ten counts. The rearrangement joins TRBV3-1 to TRBJ2-1; 7 nucleotides align to TRBD2. CDR1 and CDR2 (germline): LGHDT, YNNKEL (reference sequence). The CDR3 has 15 residues. The V segment lost 4 bases and the J segment 7 bases; nucleotides outside the gene matches: 10. CDR3 sequence reads: CASSRTSSRDNEQFF. CDR3 sequence (DNA): TGTGCCAGCAGCCGGACTAGTTCAAGGGATAATGAGCAGTTCTTC.